Listed below are T cell receptor beta chains from one sample, sequenced in a study of blood T cell repertoires in COVID-19. Clones were sequenced by immunoSEQ multiplex PCR, and TCRdb holds only the in-frame ones, with some missing. The sample comprises tens of thousands of clones, about nine tenths of which are singletons, and over 5.5% rests with the top ten. Sample: peripheral blood. The receptors stem from a man aged 18 to 29 with COVID-19, enrolled during active disease. Each CDR3 is given with its conserved first and last residue. D genes are given only for firm matches. The size field is filled for only some rows; it gives once, few, many or a size class.

V: TRBV11-2; size: .; J: TRBJ2-7; D: TRBD1; DNA: TGTGCCAGCAGCTCGGACAGGATCTCCTACGAGCAGTACTTC; CDR3: CASSSDRISYEQYF
V: TRBV29-1; size: .; J: TRBJ2-7; D: TRBD2; DNA: TGCAGCGTTCGGACTAGCGTCAGCTACGAGCAGTACTTC; CDR3: CSVRTSVSYEQYF
V: TRBV7-3; size: .; J: TRBJ2-5; D: TRBD2; DNA: TGTGCCAGCAGCCTCGGGGTAGCGGGGATCCAAGAGACCCAGTACTTC; CDR3: CASSLGVAGIQETQYF
V: TRBV30; size: .; J: TRBJ1-2; D: .; DNA: TGTGCCTGGACTCGTTTGGACAGTTCCTATGGCTACACCTTC; CDR3: CAWTRLDSSYGYTF
V: TRBV6-5; size: .; J: TRBJ1-4; D: TRBD1; DNA: TGTGCCAGCAGTATCCGAAGGACAGGGTACGAAAAACTGTTTTTT; CDR3: CASSIRRTGYEKLFF
V: TRBV15; size: .; J: TRBJ2-7; D: .; DNA: TGTGCCACCAGCAGAGATTTCGGGGACTCCACCGAGCAGTACTTC; CDR3: CATSRDFGDSTEQYF
V: TRBV28; size: .; J: TRBJ1-4; D: TRBD1; DNA: TGTGCCAGCAGTTTATATCCCCGGGGGACAGGAAATGAAAAACTGTTTTTT; CDR3: CASSLYPRGTGNEKLFF
V: TRBV28; size: once; J: TRBJ2-1; D: TRBD2; DNA: TGTGCCACCTGGGGATCTAGCGGGAGGCTCTACAATGAGCAGTTCTTC; CDR3: CATWGSSGRLYNEQFF
V: TRBV11-2; size: .; J: TRBJ1-1; D: TRBD1; DNA: TGTGCCAGCATCGGGACAGGGGTCACTGAAGCTTTCTTT; CDR3: CASIGTGVTEAFF
V: TRBV6-1; size: .; J: TRBJ1-1; D: .; DNA: TGTGCCAGCAGTGAAGGGTACAGTACTCCTACCTTT; CDR3: CASSEGYSTPTF
V: TRBV4-3; size: .; J: TRBJ2-1; D: .; DNA: TGCGCCAGCAGCCAAGATCTCCTAGCGCCAGTGAATGAGCAGTTCTTC; CDR3: CASSQDLLAPVNEQFF
V: TRBV5-6; size: .; J: TRBJ1-2; D: .; DNA: TGTGCCAGCAGCCAATATGGCTCCGGCTACACCTTC; CDR3: CASSQYGSGYTF
V: TRBV6-2/TRBV6-3; size: .; J: TRBJ2-7; D: TRBD2; DNA: TGTGCCAGCAGTTACCCACCTAGCGGGAACTACGAGCAGTACTTC; CDR3: CASSYPPSGNYEQYF
V: TRBV24-1; size: once; J: TRBJ2-2; D: TRBD2; DNA: TGTGCCACCAGTGACCGAGACAGGGTAGGACTAGCGGGAGACACCGGGGAGCTGTTTTTT; CDR3: CATSDRDRVGLAGDTGELFF
V: TRBV15; size: .; J: TRBJ1-5; D: TRBD1; DNA: TGTGCCACCAGCAGAGACTCCTTTGTCAGGGGGCCTAATCAGCCCCAGCATTTT; CDR3: CATSRDSFVRGPNQPQHF
V: TRBV29-1; size: .; J: TRBJ1-2; D: TRBD1; DNA: TGCAGCGTTGATCCCCAAGGGGGCTTTAACTATGGCTACACCTTC; CDR3: CSVDPQGGFNYGYTF
V: TRBV27; size: .; J: TRBJ2-7; D: TRBD1; DNA: TGTGCCAGCAGCTACGGACAGGCGACAGGGGAGCAGTACTTC; CDR3: CASSYGQATGEQYF
V: TRBV11-2; size: .; J: TRBJ1-6; D: .; DNA: TGTGCCAGCAGCCTCACGGGGGGTAGGGATTCACCCCTCCACTTT; CDR3: CASSLTGGRDSPLHF
V: TRBV29-1; size: .; J: TRBJ2-7; D: TRBD1; DNA: TGCAGCGTTGAAACACAGGGGGAAAACTACGAGCAGTACTTC; CDR3: CSVETQGENYEQYF
V: TRBV15; size: few; J: TRBJ2-3; D: TRBD2; DNA: TGTGCCACCAGCACGGGGGGGGCAGGTAGCACAGATACGCAGTATTTT; CDR3: CATSTGGAGSTDTQYF
V: TRBV12-3/TRBV12-4; size: .; J: TRBJ2-3; D: .; DNA: TGTGCCAGCAGTTTCGGGTGGCCCGAGGGGGTGTATTTT; CDR3: CASSFGWPEGVYF
V: TRBV27; size: .; J: TRBJ2-1; D: TRBD1; DNA: TGTGCCAGCAGTTCCTATGGACAGGGGGGCGTTGGAGGGGTTTACAATGAGCAGTTCTTC; CDR3: CASSSYGQGGVGGVYNEQFF
V: TRBV7-8; size: .; J: TRBJ2-7; D: .; DNA: TGTGCCAGCAGCCTACAGGGACCAACCTACGAGCAGTACTTC; CDR3: CASSLQGPTYEQYF
V: TRBV7-3; size: .; J: TRBJ2-3; D: TRBD2; DNA: TGTGCCAGCAGCACCGGACTAGCGGGAGAAAATACGCAGTATTTT; CDR3: CASSTGLAGENTQYF
V: TRBV4-2; size: .; J: TRBJ1-1; D: TRBD1; DNA: TGTGCCAGCAGCCAAGGGTGGACAGGGGACCTCAACACTGAAGCTTTCTTT; CDR3: CASSQGWTGDLNTEAFF
V: TRBV29-1; size: .; J: TRBJ1-2; D: .; DNA: TGCAGCGTCACCATGGGGGGGGTCAGTGGCTACACCTTC; CDR3: CSVTMGGVSGYTF
V: TRBV7-8; size: once; J: TRBJ2-5; D: TRBD1; DNA: TGTGCCAGCAGCTTAGTAGGGGGACAGGGTGTTCGGGAGACCCAGTACTTC; CDR3: CASSLVGGQGVRETQYF
V: TRBV7-9; size: few; J: TRBJ1-1; D: .; DNA: TGTGCCAGCGGGTTAACAGGGAGTAAATCTGAAGCTTTCTTT; CDR3: CASGLTGSKSEAFF
V: TRBV28; size: once; J: TRBJ2-1; D: .; DNA: TGTGCCAGCAGTCAACTAGCATCCTACAATGAGCAGTTCTTC; CDR3: CASSQLASYNEQFF
V: TRBV7-2; size: once; J: TRBJ2-7; D: TRBD2; DNA: TGTGCCAGCAGCTTAGCAGGGCTAGCGGACTACGAGCAGTACTTC; CDR3: CASSLAGLADYEQYF
V: TRBV7-9; size: .; J: TRBJ2-7; D: .; DNA: TGTGCCAGCAGCCCGACAGACTACGAGCAGTACTTC; CDR3: CASSPTDYEQYF
V: TRBV7-2; size: .; J: TRBJ1-5; D: .; DNA: TGTGCCAGCAGCTTAGGGACAGCGATGAATCAGCCCCAGCATTTT; CDR3: CASSLGTAMNQPQHF
V: TRBV5-3; size: .; J: TRBJ2-6; D: .; DNA: TGTGCCAGAAGGTCAGGGGCCCTGGGCTCTGGGGCCAACGTCCTGACTTTC; CDR3: CARRSGALGSGANVLTF
V: TRBV28; size: .; J: TRBJ2-3; D: .; DNA: TGTGCCAGCAGTTTAAGTGGGGCAGGGGGGCCCACAGATACGCAGTATTTT; CDR3: CASSLSGAGGPTDTQYF
V: TRBV4-1; size: .; J: TRBJ1-1; D: TRBD1; DNA: TGCGCCAGCAGCGATGGGACAGGGGGGAACACTGAAGCTTTCTTT; CDR3: CASSDGTGGNTEAFF
V: TRBV12-3/TRBV12-4; size: once; J: TRBJ2-7; D: TRBD1; DNA: TGTGCCAGCAGTGCGGGACAGGGAGACGAGCAGTACTTC; CDR3: CASSAGQGDEQYF
V: TRBV7-9; size: .; J: TRBJ2-2; D: .; DNA: TGTGCCAGCAGCCCAGGAAACACCGGGGAGCTGTTTTTT; CDR3: CASSPGNTGELFF
V: TRBV30; size: .; J: TRBJ2-3; D: .; DNA: TGTGCCTGGAGTGGGGGTGGTGGTAGCGAAATCTCTAGCACAGATACGCAGTATTTT; CDR3: CAWSGGGGSEISSTDTQYF
V: TRBV4-2; size: once; J: TRBJ1-1; D: .; DNA: TGTGCCAGCAGCCAAGATTCAGGGAACACTGAAGCTTTCTTT; CDR3: CASSQDSGNTEAFF
V: TRBV4-1; size: .; J: TRBJ2-7; D: .; DNA: TGCGCCAGCAGCCAAGTCGATCTAGGCTTCGCTCGGGGCGAGCAGTACTTC; CDR3: CASSQVDLGFARGEQYF
V: TRBV30; size: .; J: TRBJ2-1; D: TRBD2; DNA: TGTGCCTGGAGTGACGAACTAGCGGGAGATAATGAGCAGTTCTTC; CDR3: CAWSDELAGDNEQFF
V: TRBV6-2/TRBV6-3; size: .; J: TRBJ2-4; D: .; DNA: TGTGCCAGCAGTTACTCTACAGGGACCAAAAACATTCAGTACTTC; CDR3: CASSYSTGTKNIQYF
V: TRBV3-1/TRBV3-2; size: .; J: TRBJ2-3; D: TRBD2; DNA: TGTGCCAGCAGCCAGGGGCCGGGAGGGCCAGACACAGATACGCAGTATTTT; CDR3: CASSQGPGGPDTDTQYF
V: TRBV3-1/TRBV3-2; size: .; J: TRBJ2-3; D: .; DNA: TGTGCCAGCAGCCGTTCCAATAACCGGGCAGATACGCAGTATTTT; CDR3: CASSRSNNRADTQYF
V: TRBV15; size: once; J: TRBJ1-1; D: .; DNA: TGTGCCACCAGCAGGAGGGACACTGAAGCTTTCTTT; CDR3: CATSRRDTEAFF